This T cell receptor (beta chain) was identified in a study of human T cells and chemical hapten exposure. V lost 6 bases and J lost 3; bases outside the gene matches: 7. The CDR3 has 14 amino acids. The germline gives CDR1 SNHLY, CDR2 FYNNEI. Library preparation tagged each individual cDNA molecule with a unique molecular identifier. TCRdb re-called the RACE reads with MiXCR, one entry per CDR3 protein. The table shows roughly 130,000 distinct CDR3 sequences, with 9% to 10% occurring only once. The time point denotes: healthy volunteer bleed at 2 weeks. From whole blood left unfractionated, total RNA was extracted.

Sequencing was done on a sample of whole blood. This rearrangement joins TRBV2 to TRBJ2-5; TRBD2 matches at 7 bases. This TCR was sampled from a male donor in good health. Some clones in this sample may be carry-over from other donors' samples. The CDR3 here is CASSPASGEETQYF. CDR3 in DNA: TGTGCCAGCAGCCCAGCTAGCGGAGAAGAGACCCAGTACTTC.